The source of this T cell receptor beta chain is a study of Graves' ophthalmopathy and Graves' hyperthyroidism. RNA transcripts yielded amplified TCR beta CDR3 regions. Second-round multiplex PCR followed a first-round RT-PCR using HTBI primers. TCRdb called the multiplex PCR reads again in MiXCR, with one record for every CDR3 protein. The profile covers tens of thousands of distinct CDR3 sequences, with more than 40% appearing a single time and roughly 5% taken by the ten largest. The germline V gene has CDR1 LNHDA and CDR2 SQIVND (reference sequence). The CDR3 runs to 14 residues. With respect to this clonotype: An end of the junction differs from the germline gene, which may be a read error.

This sequence joins TRBV19 and TRBJ1-2; 7 bases are a match to TRBD1. The sequenced material came from peripheral blood. The receptor was isolated from an adult woman with Graves' ophthalmopathy. Written as DNA, the CDR3 is TGTACCAGTAGTATTGTGGGACAGCAATATGGCCACACCTTC. Translation gives CTSSIVGQQYGHTF.